This passage covers 9 T cell receptor beta chains from one sample sequenced in a study of OX40 agonist ivuxolimab in advanced cancers. Sequenced by immunoSEQ multiplex PCR; TCRdb stores in-frame clones only, minus some. The sample has 45,000 to 55,000 clones, approximately 83% seen once. The sample here was CD4+ or CD8+ T cells sorted from blood, taken in a trial of the OX40 agonist ivuxolimab. These receptors all stem from an adult with an advanced solid tumor such as melanoma, head and neck, liver or kidney cancer.

The rearrangement uses TRBV11-2 and TRBJ2-7; D call uncertain. The CDR3 consists of 12 residues. Germline V gene data show CDR1 as SGHAT and CDR2 as FQNNGV. Trimming shortened V by 5 bases and J by 4 bases, and 9 bases separated the two germline ends. The CDR3 spells CASSPNGYEQYF. CDR3 bases: TGTGCCAGCAGCCCCAACGGGTACGAGCAGTACTTC.

This chain connects TRBV5-4 to TRBJ1-2; D is possibly TRBD1 (5 bases). Trimming stripped 0 bases from V and 0 bases from J, with 12 bases between. Germline V gene lookup returns CDR1 SGHNT and CDR2 YYREEE (reference sequence). This CDR3 region has 16 residues. Written as DNA, the CDR3 is TGTGCCAGCAGCTTGGCGGGGGAGGCCTCTAACTATGGCTACACCTTC. Translating it yields CASSLAGEASNYGYTF.

This chain uses TRBV11-2 with TRBJ1-2; D remains unclear. The CDR3 spans 12 residues. Trimming removed 1 base from V and 4 bases from J, with 4 bases in between. The germline V gene encodes CDR1 SGHAT and CDR2 FQNNGV. CDR3 bases: TGTGCCAGCAGCTTAGTTGGCTATGGCTACACCTTC. Protein: CASSLVGYGYTF.

The chain employs TRBV29-1 and TRBJ1-1; tentatively, D is TRBD1 (6 bases). The CDR3 has 16 amino acids. Per the germline V gene, CDR1 is SQVTM and CDR2 is ANQGSEA. The V gene lost 3 bases and the J gene lost 2 bases, with 19 bases spanning the gap. The CDR3 sequence is CSVEGGRDPLNTEAFF. DNA of the CDR3: TGCAGCGTTGAGGGGGGGCGGGACCCCCTAAACACTGAAGCTTTCTTT.

The rearrangement links TRBV7-9 to TRBJ2-5; D unclear. The J call may be wrong; the DNA end is better matched by TRBJ2-7. CDR1 and CDR2 from the germline V gene are SEHNR and FQNEAQ (reference sequence). This CDR3 contains 12 residues. The DNA for the CDR3 is TGTGCCAGCAGCCTTCTAGGCTACGAGCAGTACTTC. It is translated as CASSLLGYEQYF.

This clone appeared a single time. The J gene is TRBJ2-3, the V gene TRBV9; D might be TRBD2 (5 bases). The germline CDR1 and CDR2 sequences are SGDLS and YYNGEE. The CDR3 is 14 amino acids. V lost 0 bases and J lost 5, with 10 bases in between. As DNA, the CDR3 is TGTGCCAGCAGCGTAGCTACCCGGGGAGATACGCAGTATTTT. It translates to CASSVATRGDTQYF.

This clone was found once. The gene calls are TRBV5-1 and TRBJ2-3, with 13 bases that match TRBD2. The CDR3 totals 17 residues. Germline-derived CDR1 and CDR2 are SGHRS and YFSETQ. V was clipped by 3 bases and J by 5 bases; unmatched bases: 9. The CDR3 protein is CASSSVGLAGSIDTQYF. Here the CDR3 DNA reads TGCGCCAGCAGCTCGGTGGGACTAGCGGGGTCTATAGATACGCAGTATTTT.

The rearrangement links TRBV5-4 to TRBJ1-2; D is unresolved. The length of the CDR3 is 13 residues. Germline CDR1 is SGHNT and CDR2 is YYREEE (reference sequence). Trimming stripped 3 bases from V and 6 bases from J, with 12 bases between. CDR3 in amino acids: CASSSPDGDGYTF. CDR3 sequence (DNA): TGTGCCAGCAGCTCCCCGGACGGAGATGGCTACACCTTC.

This sequence joins TRBV5-8 and TRBJ1-2, with D unresolved. There are 14 residues in the CDR3. The V gene lost 0 bases and the J gene lost 8 bases, with 14 bases spanning the gap. Looked up from germline, CDR1 is SGHTS and CDR2 is YDEGEE. In DNA, the CDR3 is TGTGCCAGCAGCTTGGAAGTTTCAGCTTACGGCTACACCTTC. Its translation is CASSLEVSAYGYTF.